The next 29 T cell receptor beta chains were all read from a single sample in a study of T cell responses to AZD1222 COVID-19 vaccine. The table came from immunoSEQ multiplex PCR; TCRdb's copy has only in-frame clones and leaves some out. This table has approximately 82,000 clones, 80% to 95% appearing once. The source was peripheral blood, collected 28 days after the second AZD1222 dose. These receptors originate from an adult who received the AZD1222 COVID-19 vaccine.

The V call is TRBV7-9, the J call TRBJ2-2; 8 nucleotides align to TRBD1. Unmatched junction bases numbered 11, after V lost 4 bases and J lost 7 bases. This CDR3 has 16 residues. Germline CDR1 and CDR2: SEHNR and FQNEAQ (reference sequence). The CDR3 nucleotides are TGTGCCAGCAGCTCAAACTTCAGGGGGCTTGGCGGGGAGCTGTTTTTT. Protein product: CASSSNFRGLGGELFF.

The chain employs TRBV25-1 and TRBJ1-3; D is ambiguous. CDR3 length equals 14 residues. CDR1 MGHDK and CDR2 SYGVNS come from the germline V gene. The germline V and J ends were trimmed by 3 bases and 7 bases, with 13 bases remaining between them. The CDR3 DNA is TGTGCCAGCAGTGATCGAACCGAACAGAACACCATATATTTT. Encoded protein: CASSDRTEQNTIYF.

This rearrangement joins TRBV19 to TRBJ1-3, with D maybe TRBD1 (5 bases). V lost 6 bases and J lost 0, with 9 bases in between. CDR1 is LNHDA and CDR2 is SQIVND in the germline V gene (reference sequence). CDR3 length equals 14 residues. The CDR3 bases are TGTGCCAGTAGGGGGGGAAGCTCTGGAAACACCATATATTTT. Amino acids: CASRGGSSGNTIYF.

The chain has TRBV28 and TRBJ2-3; no clear D. The CDR3 sequence is 11 residues long. The germline V and J ends were trimmed by 5 bases and 3 bases, with 3 bases remaining between them. CDR1 is MDHEN and CDR2 is SYDVKM in the germline V gene. This chain's CDR3 is CASSITDTQYF. In nucleotides, the CDR3 is TGTGCCAGCAGTATTACAGATACGCAGTATTTT.

J is TRBJ2-1 and V is TRBV28, with unresolved D. Germline V gene data show CDR1 as MDHEN and CDR2 as SYDVKM. The length of the CDR3 is 11 residues. Trimming pared 1 base from V and 9 bases from J, leaving 4 bases between. This CDR3 reads CASSLFGEQFF. As DNA, the CDR3 is TGTGCCAGCAGTTTATTCGGTGAGCAGTTCTTC.

CDR3 DNA sequence: TGTGCCAGCAGCTTGGTCTCAGGGTCCTACAATGAGCAGTTCTTC. Protein sequence: CASSLVSGSYNEQFF. V gene TRBV11-2 combines with J gene TRBJ2-1; D is possibly TRBD1 (5 bases). With 3 bases removed from V and 1 base from J, the gap between germline ends came to 10 bases. The germline V gene encodes CDR1 SGHAT and CDR2 FQNNGV. The CDR3 is 15 amino acids.

The V gene is TRBV4-1, the J gene TRBJ1-3; D is unclear. CDR1 MGHRA and CDR2 YSYEKL come from the germline V gene. CDR3 length: 13 residues. V lost 5 bases, J lost 0 bases, and 5 bases lay in between. The CDR3 DNA is TGCGCCAGCAGCGTCAGCTCTGGAAACACCATATATTTT. Its protein is CASSVSSGNTIYF.

The chain combines TRBV12-5 with TRBJ2-2; 7 nucleotides align to TRBD1. V shed 8 bases and J 1 base; nucleotides not matched to a gene: 4. CDR3 length: 14 residues. The germline V gene has CDR1 LGHNT and CDR2 FRNRAP. The CDR3 loop is CASTTGVNTGELFF. The CDR3 DNA reads TGTGCTAGTACCACAGGGGTGAACACCGGGGAGCTGTTTTTT.

The gene calls are TRBV28 and TRBJ1-1, with D unresolved. This CDR3 is 11 amino acids long. V lost 6 bases, J lost 2 bases, and 4 bases lay in between. Germline V lookup: CDR1 MDHEN, CDR2 SYDVKM. As DNA, the CDR3 is TGTGCCAGCAGATTAAACACTGAAGCTTTCTTT. It translates to CASRLNTEAFF.

The chain combines TRBV5-4 with TRBJ1-2; 7 bases are a match to TRBD1. CDR3 length: 14 residues. Germline CDR1 SGHNT, CDR2 YYREEE (reference sequence). V trimming: 4 bases; J trimming: 6 bases; junction bases outside the gene matches: 9. In DNA, the CDR3 is TGTGCCAGCAGCATGGGGACAGCCATACATGGCTACACCTTC. Protein sequence: CASSMGTAIHGYTF. Full variable domain (outside the CDR3, taken from reference TRBV5-4 and TRBJ1-2): ETGVTQSPTHLIKTRGQQVTLRCSSQSGHNTVSWYQQALGQGPQFIFQYYREEENGRGNFPPRFSGLQFPNYSSELNVNALELDDSALYLCASSMGTAIHGYTFGSGTRLTVV.

This clone is a singleton in its sample. The rearrangement uses TRBV19 and TRBJ1-5; D is possibly TRBD1 (6 bases). The CDR3 extends over 14 amino acids. Trimming took off 1 base at V and 7 bases at J, with 11 bases between the two ends. CDR1 LNHDA and CDR2 SQIVND come from the germline V gene (reference sequence). CDR3 sequence reads: CASSIGLDRQPQHF. CDR3 DNA sequence: TGTGCCAGTAGTATAGGCTTGGACAGACAGCCCCAGCATTTT.

V gene TRBV5-1 combines with J gene TRBJ2-2, with D possibly TRBD1 on 6 matching bases. CDR1 SGHRS and CDR2 YFSETQ come from the germline V gene. Between the trimmed V and J ends, which lost 2 bases and 8 bases, there was a span of 10 bases. The CDR3 extends over 13 amino acids. CDR3 residues: CASSLQGPGELFF. The CDR3 region has the DNA TGCGCCAGCAGCTTACAGGGTCCTGGGGAGCTGTTTTTT.

J is TRBJ1-4 and V is TRBV27; D ambiguous. The germline CDR1 and CDR2 sequences are MNHEY and SMNVEV (reference sequence). Between the trimmed V and J ends, which lost 6 bases and 5 bases, there was a span of 13 bases. The CDR3 runs to 14 residues. CDR3 coding DNA: TGTGCCAGCAGCCTTACCCACCGCAATGAAAAACTGTTTTTT. Encoded protein: CASSLTHRNEKLFF.

J is TRBJ2-5 and V is TRBV7-8, with D possibly being TRBD2 (5 bases). Trimming shortened V by 5 bases and J by 2 bases, and 12 bases separated the two germline ends. The CDR3 consists of 14 residues. Germline V lookup: CDR1 SGHVS, CDR2 FQNEAQ. The DNA of the CDR3 is TGTGCCAGCAGCCGAGAGCGGCGTCAAGAGACCCAGTACTTC. It encodes CASSRERRQETQYF.

This clone was detected only once. This chain connects TRBV21-1 to TRBJ2-7; the table calls TRBD2, which could not be checked here. TRBV21-1 is a pseudogene. The CDR3 covers 14 residues. In DNA form, the CDR3 reads TGTGCCAGCAAAAGGACTAGCGGGGGGAACGAGCAGTACTTC. This encodes CASKRTSGGNEQYF.

The chain has TRBV7-6 and TRBJ1-1; no reliable D call. Trimming stripped 4 bases from V and 2 bases from J, with 11 bases between. This CDR3 comprises 14 residues. Germline values: CDR1 SGHVS, CDR2 FNYEAQ. The CDR3 bases are TGTGCCAGCAGCTCCGGACCCGGTAACACTGAAGCTTTCTTT. Amino acid sequence: CASSSGPGNTEAFF. Drawing the rest from reference TRBV7-6 and TRBJ1-1, the complete variable domain is GAGVSQSPRYKVTKRGQDVALRCDPISGHVSLYWYRQALGQGPEFLTYFNYEAQQDKSGLPNDRFSAERPEGSISTLTIQRTEQRDSAMYRCASSSGPGNTEAFFGQGTRLTVV.

V is TRBV19 and J is TRBJ2-5, with D unclear. V gave up 4 bases and J gave up 1 base, with 13 bases separating them. Germline lookup yields CDR1 LNHDA and CDR2 SQIVND (reference sequence). The CDR3 is made up of 15 amino acids. The CDR3 reads CASSTNGQPQETQYF. The CDR3 DNA follows: TGTGCCAGTAGTACCAACGGCCAGCCCCAAGAGACCCAGTACTTC.

The chain is built from TRBV5-5 and TRBJ1-1, with D unclear. Trimming took off 0 bases at V and 3 bases at J, with 6 bases between the two ends. Per the germline V gene, CDR1 is SGHKS and CDR2 is YYEKEE (reference sequence). CDR3 length: 13 amino acids. The DNA of the CDR3 is TGTGCCAGCAGCTTGGGGGTTTACACTGAAGCTTTCTTT. Translating it yields CASSLGVYTEAFF.

The chain has TRBV28 and TRBJ2-5, with 11 bases that match TRBD2. In germline, CDR1 is MDHEN, CDR2 SYDVKM. The ends lost 8 bases at V and 3 bases at J; junction bases unmatched: 11. There are 16 residues in the CDR3. In nucleotides, the CDR3 is TGTGCCAGCGCCGGGACCGGGACTAGCGGAAAAGAGACCCAGTACTTC. Encoded protein: CASAGTGTSGKETQYF. Supplemented by reference TRBV28 and TRBJ2-5, the full variable domain reads DVKVTQSSRYLVKRTGEKVFLECVQDMDHENMFWYRQDPGLGLRLIYFSYDVKMKEKGDIPEGYSVSREKKERFSLILESASTNQTSMYLCASAGTGTSGKETQYFGPGTRLLVL.

This clone was found once. The chain recombines TRBV6-1 with TRBJ2-7; D is perhaps TRBD1 (6 bases). Germline V gives CDR1 MNHNS, CDR2 SASEGT. This CDR3 contains 19 residues. The ends were cut back, 3 bases at V and 0 bases at J, with 24 bases in the middle. CDR3 nucleotide sequence: TGTGCCAGCAGTGACTGGAAGGGGCAGGGGATTTACTACTCCTACGAGCAGTACTTC. As protein: CASSDWKGQGIYYSYEQYF.

The gene calls are TRBV18 and TRBJ2-7; D is unclear. The germline V gene has CDR1 KGHSH and CDR2 LQKENI. V was trimmed by 1 base and J by 2 bases, leaving 15 bases between them. The CDR3 covers 16 residues. In DNA form, the CDR3 reads TGTGCCAGCTCACCACGGAGCCTCCTTGGGCCCTACGAGCAGTACTTC. Encoded protein: CASSPRSLLGPYEQYF.

This sequence joins TRBV3-1 (or the pseudogene TRBV3-2) and TRBJ2-2, with TRBD1 matching 9 bases. The CDR3 has 17 residues. Germline V gene sequence: CDR1 LGHDT, CDR2 YNNKEL (reference sequence). J gave up 1 base and V 4 bases, and 7 bases lay outside the gene matches. DNA for the CDR3: TGTGCCAGCAGCCGACTACAGGGGGCGGGGAACACCGGGGAGCTGTTTTTT. Translated: CASSRLQGAGNTGELFF.

The gene calls are TRBV28 and TRBJ1-5; the match to TRBD1 covers 10 bases. With V trimmed by 4 bases and J by 6 bases, 6 bases remained unmatched. The CDR3 runs 15 residues. Per the germline V gene, CDR1 is MDHEN and CDR2 is SYDVKM. The CDR3 sequence: CASSWAGQGSQPQHF. The CDR3 nucleotides are TGTGCCAGCAGTTGGGCGGGACAGGGGAGTCAGCCCCAGCATTTT.

The V and J genes are TRBV6-5 and TRBJ2-7, with D tentatively TRBD2 (6 bases). The V and J ends lost 0 bases and 2 bases respectively, with 11 bases between them. Germline CDR1 reads MNHEY; CDR2 reads SVGAGI. This CDR3 region has 15 residues. CDR3 nucleotides: TGTGCCAGCAGTTACTCGAGCCAGCGGGCCTACGAGCAGTACTTC. Residues: CASSYSSQRAYEQYF.

The gene calls are TRBV28 and TRBJ1-1; 7 nucleotides match TRBD1. The germline V gene encodes CDR1 MDHEN and CDR2 SYDVKM. The CDR3 has 15 residues. V was pared by 5 bases and J by 7 bases, with 13 bases of the junction left unmatched. This CDR3 reads CASSHEQRDRVEAFF. CDR3 nucleotide sequence: TGTGCCAGCAGTCACGAGCAGAGAGACAGGGTTGAAGCTTTCTTT.

The chain combines TRBV20-1 with TRBJ1-1; D unresolved. The CDR3 covers 13 residues. The germline gives CDR1 DFQATT, CDR2 SNEGSKA (reference sequence). V was shortened by 3 bases and J by 3 bases, with 11 bases between the two germline ends. Here the CDR3 DNA reads TGCAGTGCTAGTTTGGGGAGGGACACTGAAGCTTTCTTT. This encodes CSASLGRDTEAFF.

V usage is TRBV6-2 or TRBV6-3 and J usage is TRBJ1-4; D is uncertain. Deletions cut 6 bases from V and 1 base from J, with 12 bases between. The CDR3 covers 15 residues. Per germline, CDR1 MNHEY and CDR2 SVGEGT. Written as DNA, the CDR3 is TGTGCCAGCAGCCCCGCGACGGGAACTAATGAAAAACTGTTTTTT. It yields the protein CASSPATGTNEKLFF.

The rearrangement joins TRBV19 to TRBJ1-5; D call uncertain. The germline gives CDR1 LNHDA, CDR2 SQIVND (reference sequence). Trimming stripped 7 bases from V and 6 bases from J, with 22 bases between. The CDR3 is 16 residues long. In DNA, the CDR3 is TGTGCCAGTATGACCTCCGGACTCACGAGAGGTCAGCCCCAGCATTTT. This codes for CASMTSGLTRGQPQHF.

J is TRBJ2-3 and V is TRBV19, with 11 positions matching TRBD1. The germline gives CDR1 LNHDA, CDR2 SQIVND (reference sequence). There are 14 residues in the CDR3. V dropped 5 bases and J dropped 6; count of bases not matched to a gene: 4. Here the CDR3 DNA reads TGTGCCAGTAGTGTGGACAGGGGGCTGGATACGCAGTATTTT. It specifies CASSVDRGLDTQYF. The full variable domain, with the rest looked up from reference TRBV19 and TRBJ2-3, is DGGITQSPKYLFRKEGQNVTLSCEQNLNHDAMYWYRQDPGQGLRLIYYSQIVNDFQKGDIAEGYSVSREKKESFPLTVTSAQKNPTAFYLCASSVDRGLDTQYFGPGTRLTVL.